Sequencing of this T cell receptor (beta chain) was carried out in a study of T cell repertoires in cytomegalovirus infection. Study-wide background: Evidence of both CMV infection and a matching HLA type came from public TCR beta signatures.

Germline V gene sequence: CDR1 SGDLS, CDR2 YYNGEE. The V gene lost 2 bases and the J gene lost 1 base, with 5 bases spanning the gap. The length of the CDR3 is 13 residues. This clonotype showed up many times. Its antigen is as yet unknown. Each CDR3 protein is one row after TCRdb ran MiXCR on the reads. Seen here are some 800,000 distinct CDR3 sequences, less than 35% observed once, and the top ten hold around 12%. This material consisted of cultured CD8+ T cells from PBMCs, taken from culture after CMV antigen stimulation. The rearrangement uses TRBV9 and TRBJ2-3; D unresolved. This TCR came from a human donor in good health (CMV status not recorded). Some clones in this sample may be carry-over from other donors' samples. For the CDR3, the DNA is TGTGCCAGCAGCGTCGGAGGCACAGATACGCAGTATTTT. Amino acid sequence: CASSVGGTDTQYF.